This TCR beta chain originates from a study of a mutant IDH1 vaccine in newly diagnosed glioma (dated by TCRdb to the early 2020s). Looking at the study overall: Patients received eight vaccinations in weeks 1, 3, 5, 7, 11, 15, 19 and 23, corresponding to visits V03 through V10. Vaccination started 4-6 weeks after radiotherapy alone, or was given together with temozolomide cycles in the groups whose treatment included chemotherapy. The roughly 32 treated patients were approximately 60% male and around 40% female, with a mean age of roughly 42 years. Prior to enrollment, patients had been given standard therapy consisting of radiotherapy alone, temozolomide alone, or radiochemotherapy with temozolomide, with the combination given to most patients. Peripheral blood was drawn at six visits: V03 (baseline), V05, V07, V10, V12 and V13. For exploratory analyses, some 24 treated patients had longitudinal TCRB deep sequencing done wherever samples were available. Summary of the overall study and its limitations: Vaccine-induced immune responses across multiple MHC alleles were detected in around 92% of patients. Pseudoprogression appeared unrelated to alterations in the top peripheral T cell clonotypes detected by TCRB sequencing. Availability determined which PBMC samples were chosen for TCRB deep sequencing. According to the authors, sample limitations meant that analyses of patient blood samples could not be reproduced.

Interpreted using the paper, the time point label stands for: week 5, during vaccination. Every vaccine dose consisted of 300 ug of a 20-mer mutant IDH1 peptide in Montanide, administered subcutaneously together with topical imiquimod. All donors had newly diagnosed IDH1-mutant astrocytomas of WHO grade 3 or 4 that showed loss of nuclear ATRX. The samples were drawn from NOA16, a multicentre, single-arm, open-label phase I trial in Germany that tested a mutant IDH1 peptide vaccine in humans for the first time. Genomic DNA for TCRB sequencing was extracted from EDTA blood using the DNeasy Blood and Tissue Kit. On this clone: The clone's antigen remains unknown. No base quality information exists; no much larger clone differs at one position.

The library was made by the immunoSEQ multiplex PCR assay. Following the manufacturer's protocol, the hsTCRB Kit was used to amplify rearranged TCR beta chain sequences. Sequencing of TCRB libraries was carried out on an Illumina MiSeq. Turning to the authors' computational methods: The proprietary platform of the kit vendor was used for demultiplexing, trimming and gene mapping. TCRdb provides this immuneACCESS table in a form limited to in-frame rearrangements. Some clones are lacking; in checked studies, under half of them reflect an unresolved V gene, and why the rest are absent is not known. The V and J calls and clone size come from that table; D and trimming were worked out from the DNA. This sample holds tens of thousands of clones; approximately 80% were observed only once. 3% to 3.5% of the sample is held by the ten biggest clonotypes. The CDR3 runs 11 residues from the cysteine to the phenylalanine. Just CDR3 DNA is preserved here, 33 bases in frame from base 1. From a lookup of the germline V gene (reference sequence), CDR1 and CDR2 are GTSNPN and SVGIG. V and J lose 3 bases and 4 bases, and a span of 7 bases separates them.

Sequenced here: PBMCs, sampled from a glioma patient whose treatment included an IDH1 peptide vaccine. The sequence came from a woman aged 18 to 35 with glioma. Some clones in this sample may be carry-over from other donors' samples. The chain couples TRBV30 to TRBJ2-7; the D region possibly corresponds to TRBD1 (5 bases align). In nucleotide form, the sequence is TGTGCCTGGAGGGGGCAGTACGAGCAGTACTTC. Its product reads: CAWRGQYEQYF.